Shown below are 18 T cell receptor beta chains from a single sample sequenced in a study of cytomegalovirus exposure and HLA in healthy donors. PCR amplification relied on 60 Vbeta primers (plus 13 Jbeta primers). Sequencing was performed with immunoSEQ multiplex PCR; in TCRdb, only in-frame clones are kept and a portion is missing. The repertoire holds about 150,000 clones, with 70% to 90% as singletons. Sequenced sample: PBMCs. The source of these receptors is a man younger than 40 in good health and CMV-seropositive.

Concerning this clone itself: Other nucleotide sequences in the sample specify the same CDR3. V is TRBV14 and J is TRBJ2-2; D not certain. Germline V gene sequence: CDR1 SGHDN, CDR2 FVKESK. CDR3 size: 14 residues. Trimming stripped 3 bases from V and 0 bases from J, with 5 bases between. CDR3 loop: CASSQYTNTGELFF. Here the CDR3 DNA reads TGTGCCAGCAGCCAGTATACGAACACCGGGGAGCTGTTTTTT.

The chain links TRBV27 to TRBJ2-2; weak D call: TRBD1 (6 bases). Germline CDR1 reads MNHEY; CDR2 reads SMNVEV (reference sequence). Trimming removed 6 bases from V and 2 bases from J, with 10 bases in between. This CDR3 comprises 14 residues. In DNA, the CDR3 is TGTGCCAGCAGGGACAGATTTAACACCGGGGAGCTGTTTTTT. This translates into CASRDRFNTGELFF.

The CDR3 nucleotides are TGTGCCAGCAGCCGCGTGAGACTAGCGGGAGATGAGCAGTTCTTC. Its protein is CASSRVRLAGDEQFF. The rearrangement uses TRBV9 and TRBJ2-1, with 12 positions matching TRBD2. V was clipped by 4 bases and J by 8 bases; unmatched bases: 7. The CDR3 has 15 amino acids. CDR1 is SGDLS and CDR2 is YYNGEE in the germline V gene.

As for this clone: The sample carries other DNA sequences with the same CDR3. The genes are TRBV6-1 and TRBJ2-7; perhaps TRBD2 as D (5 bases). Germline CDR1 is MNHNS and CDR2 is SASEGT. This CDR3 is 13 amino acids long. The CDR3 nucleotides are TGTGCCAGCAGCCTATGGACGGGATACGAGCAGTACGTT. Its protein is CASSLWTGYEQYV.

This clone has just one count. The chain employs TRBV5-4 and TRBJ2-3; 9 nucleotides align to TRBD2. V lost 0 bases and J lost 2; bases outside the gene matches: 1. The CDR3 loop spans 15 amino acids. CDR1 is SGHNT and CDR2 is YYREEE in the germline V gene (reference sequence). CDR3 in amino acids: CASSLASGVTDTQYF. CDR3 DNA: TGTGCCAGCAGCTTGGCTAGCGGGGTCACAGATACGCAGTATTTT.

A few counts support this clone. V gene TRBV6-5 combines with J gene TRBJ1-5; D is undetermined. Germline CDR1 MNHEY, CDR2 SVGAGI. The V gene lost 5 bases and the J gene lost 2 bases, with 10 bases spanning the gap. The CDR3 sequence is 14 residues long. The CDR3 DNA reads as TGTGCCAGCAGTCCAGGCTGGGGCAATCAGCCCCAGCATTTT. It specifies CASSPGWGNQPQHF.

The chain joins TRBV11-3 to TRBJ2-7, with a tentative D call TRBD2 (6 bases). The CDR3 is 14 amino acids. Germline V gene sequence: CDR1 SGHNT, CDR2 YENEEA. Trimming removed 4 bases at V and 4 bases at J, with 14 bases between. CDR3 loop: CASSWGTFQYEQYV. DNA of the CDR3: TGTGCCAGCAGCTGGGGGACTTTCCAATACGAGCAGTACGTC.

The gene calls are TRBV6-1 and TRBJ2-3, with TRBD2 as a possible D gene (6 bases). Per germline, CDR1 MNHNS and CDR2 SASEGT. Trimming shortened V by 5 bases and J by 4 bases, and 16 bases separated the two germline ends. CDR3 length equals 15 residues. The CDR3 loop is CASSLPPEGADTQYF. CDR3 in DNA: TGTGCCAGCAGTTTACCCCCGGAGGGTGCAGATACGCAGTATTTT.

This clone was recorded only once. This chain links TRBV9 with TRBJ2-1; 12 positions agree with TRBD2. CDR3 length: 19 amino acids. CDR1 SGDLS and CDR2 YYNGEE come from the germline V gene. The trim removed 0 bases at V and 0 bases at J, leaving 7 bases unmatched. The CDR3 here is CASSVAVLAGGSSYNEQFF. Here the CDR3 DNA reads TGTGCCAGCAGCGTAGCGGTACTAGCGGGAGGCAGCTCCTACAATGAGCAGTTCTTC.

J is TRBJ2-4 and V is TRBV27; 8 nucleotides line up with TRBD1. V was clipped by 7 bases and J by 6 bases; unmatched bases: 11. This CDR3 has 15 amino acids. Germline V gives CDR1 MNHEY, CDR2 SMNVEV (reference sequence). The CDR3: CASTPQAGTGNIQYF. DNA of the CDR3: TGTGCCAGCACTCCTCAGGCAGGGACAGGAAACATTCAGTACTTC.

The CDR3 coding sequence is TGTGCCACCAGCAGAGGGAGACTAGCGGGAGGTGAGGCGTCCTACAATGAGCAGTTCTTC. This sequence encodes CATSRGRLAGGEASYNEQFF. The chain employs TRBV15 and TRBJ2-1; TRBD2 matches at 13 bases. The CDR3 totals 20 residues. Germline assignment: CDR1 LNHNV and CDR2 YYDKDF (reference sequence). V lost 1 base, J lost 1 base, and 10 bases stayed unmatched.

The chain carries TRBV28 and TRBJ1-1, with D perhaps matching TRBD1 (5 bases). With 8 bases removed from V and 4 bases from J, the gap between germline ends came to 17 bases. There are 14 residues in the CDR3. Germline V CDR1 and CDR2: MDHEN, SYDVKM. Here the CDR3 reads CASRGSLSSTEAFF. CDR3 in DNA: TGTGCCAGCCGGGGGTCGTTGTCATCCACTGAAGCTTTCTTT.

The chain has TRBV5-6 and TRBJ2-7, with TRBD2 as a possible D gene (6 bases). Germline CDR1 and CDR2: SGHDT and YYEEEE. Trimming stripped 7 bases from V and 5 bases from J, with 22 bases between. This CDR3 region has 15 residues. The CDR3 DNA is TGTGCCAGCCGTTCCTGGGCGGGGCCCGGCGACGAGCAGTACTTC. Its protein is CASRSWAGPGDEQYF.

V usage is TRBV4-1 and J usage is TRBJ1-2, with D possibly matching TRBD1 (6 bases). V dropped 5 bases and J dropped 2 bases, with 15 bases sitting between them. Germline-derived CDR1 and CDR2 are MGHRA and YSYEKL. The CDR3 covers 15 residues. The CDR3: CASSEHDRRNYGYTF. The CDR3 DNA sequence: TGCGCCAGCAGCGAACATGACAGGCGAAACTATGGCTACACCTTC.

The rearrangement joins TRBV14 to TRBJ2-1; D is uncertain. Germline assignment: CDR1 SGHDN and CDR2 FVKESK. V was pared by 5 bases and J by 6 bases, with 11 bases between. The CDR3 extends over 13 amino acids. Written as DNA, the CDR3 is TGTGCCAGCAGCAGCAACCTCATCAATGAGCAGTTCTTC. Translation gives CASSSNLINEQFF.

The chain is built from TRBV5-8 and TRBJ1-5, with a weak D call TRBD1 (5 bases). The CDR3 has 14 residues. Between the trimmed V and J ends, which lost 0 bases and 2 bases, there was a span of 6 bases. Germline CDR1 SGHTS, CDR2 YDEGEE. The CDR3 DNA reads TGTGCCAGCAGCTTGGGGGGGGGCAATCAGCCCCAGCATTTT. Protein: CASSLGGGNQPQHF.

The V call is TRBV7-2, the J call TRBJ2-3; D is undetermined. The CDR3 runs 12 residues. Germline CDR1 is SGHTA and CDR2 is FQGNSA. Trimming left V 5 bases short and J 6 bases short, with 9 bases between. DNA for the CDR3: TGTGCCAGCAGCCTGGGCTTGGATACGCAGTATTTT. Its protein is CASSLGLDTQYF.

The rearrangement uses TRBV10-1 and TRBJ1-5; 7 bases fit TRBD1. This CDR3 has 16 residues. V lost 6 bases to trimming and J lost 3 bases; unmatched junction nucleotides: 11. Germline CDR1 and CDR2: WNHNN and SYGVQD (reference sequence). CDR3 amino acids: CASRKTGDRFNQPQHF. The CDR3 coding sequence is TGCGCCAGCAGGAAAACAGGGGACAGATTCAATCAGCCCCAGCATTTT.